This TCR beta chain was sequenced for a study of cytomegalovirus exposure and HLA in healthy donors (dated by TCRdb to the late 2010s). Regarding the complete study: An earlier analysis of some 550 of the donors reported about 250 Gb of sequence data and 117 million unique TCR beta sequences from about 179 million T cells. About 300 gigabases of sequencing data and around 85 million unique TCR sequences made up an early release that covered nearly 650 HLA-typed donors. The aim of the study was to test whether cataloging public T cell receptors could identify signatures of past pathogen exposure. Using immunosequencing, the study profiled T cell repertoires from 500 to 800 subjects and related those repertoires to cytomegalovirus serostatus. In the later analysis, no new phenotypic data were used to find candidate immune exposures; instead, reliance was placed on TCR beta sequences and their occurrence across donors. High-throughput TCR immunosequencing, statistical association of individual TCRs with disease status, and machine learning were combined to predict cytomegalovirus infection status. HLA typing covered class I and class II loci at four-digit resolution. Besides the first cohort of some 670 subjects, a separate validation cohort made up of 120 or so different subjects was used. The number of donors typed differed by locus, with roughly 629-640 for A, B, C, DRB1 and DQB1, around 560 for DQA1, about 610 for DPA1, and 472 for DPB1. Among about 400 genotyped donors of the cohort, an average of roughly 230,000 unique TCR beta nucleotide sequences was sequenced per donor, of which approximately 18% were non-productive. In a later genetic analysis, genome-wide SNP genotypes for about 60% of the 666 donors were used, and that subset was treated as a discovery cohort. The genetic ancestry cluster associated with self-reported Caucasian donors included over 80% of the roughly 400 genotyped donors. Donor age, sex, ethnicity and CMV serostatus were collected together with the repertoire data. All discovery cohort repertoires had been generated using a single sequencing platform. Because of strong linkage in the cohort, a few DR-DQ haplotypes were treated as single units for association and clustering. An earlier analysis of some 600 of the donors applied high-throughput TCR beta sequencing to assess whether each TCR beta V gene segment acted as functional or pseudogenic. A later analysis re-examined previously published TCR beta repertoires from several hundred donors and added high-resolution HLA genotyping to investigate patterns of TCR occurrence. General findings and caveats noted by the study authors: Most TCR sequences were seen in very few donors, while some public TCRs were found in many individuals. According to a later analysis, parvovirus B19, influenza, CMV and Epstein-Barr virus appeared linked to several top co-occurrence clusters. In a later analysis, HLA-associated TCR beta chains were found to be more clonally expanded and to have lower generation probabilities than equally common non-associated chains. It was suggested by the authors that the approach could potentially be generalized to other disease states and immunological phenotypes. In a later analysis, 15,000 to 20,000 TCR beta sequences were associated with specific HLA alleles at a false discovery rate of 0.05. Most CMV-associated TCR beta chains appeared to be HLA-restricted in a later analysis, and the HLA associations seemed to be driven largely by CMV exposure. In an earlier analysis of approximately 590 of the donors, most TCR beta V segments were observed in productive rearrangements about 90% or about 30% of the time, broadly matching IMGT annotations. The only immune exposure information available for the cohort was CMV serostatus. Compared with the approximately 720-donor mean, donors in an Asian-associated ancestry cluster had fewer N-insertions in productive TCRs, according to a later genetic analysis. A cluster of highly shared sequence variants was judged likely to be a technical artifact of the sequencing pipeline. The presence/absence analyses assumed that sequencing depth was roughly uniform across donors, and that assumption may not be true. A later analysis found that TCR association rates varied across HLA loci, with DRB1 alleles showing the most associated TCRs and HLA-C alleles the fewest. Because some donors lacked HLA typing at each locus, the association tests relied only on the typed subset. A further reported finding was that TCR beta sequences accurately predicted the HLA-A and HLA-B alleles for most subjects in the first cohort. Because counts were too low, about 18 rarely observed V segments, including chromosome 9 orphons, were left out of the earlier analysis of approximately 500 of the donors. The 87-base-pair reads could not distinguish some IMGT-functional V segments, including TRBV6-2 and TRBV6-3, so those segments were excluded. Linkage disequilibrium might explain the correlated functional status among segregating V segments, but an unknown experimental factor could not be excluded. Strong co-occurrence of HLA alleles, especially DR and DQ, made assigning TCR associations to individual alleles difficult. In vitro tests confirmed that a few of the cytomegalovirus-associated TCR beta chains recognize cytomegalovirus antigens. This cohort had only TCR beta chains sequenced, and the lack of alpha or paired-chain data limited which features could be detected. The classifier was reported to diagnose cytomegalovirus status with high specificity and sensitivity in both the original cohort and the validation cohort. The study gave a list of 150 to 200 TCR beta chains associated with cytomegalovirus. In a later genetic analysis, a missense DCLRE1C variant was associated with V-gene and J-gene trimming of TCR beta chains, and the association was replicated in an independent cohort.

Note on this clone: Its antigen has not been determined. Per-base qualities were not stored, and no clone one base away is much larger.

The cohort was made up of 500 to 850 healthy bone marrow donors. All cohort members were sampled while nominally healthy, although unrecorded immune exposures were likely present. The donor was CMV seronegative and belonged to the group of 352 seronegative cohort members. Each donor provided a peripheral blood sample, and peripheral blood mononuclear cells were used for TCR beta sequencing. The Qiagen DNeasy Blood Extraction Kit was used to extract genomic DNA from the blood cell samples. The CDR3, from cysteine to phenylalanine, totals 15 residues. Of all the DNA, just the CDR3 is kept, 45 bases in frame from base 1. Deletion took 3 bases off V and 2 bases off J, with a span of 14 bases between the germline ends. As encoded in the germline V gene, CDR1 is MDHEN while CDR2 is SYDVKM. The library was built by means of the immunoSEQ multiplex PCR assay. The multiplex PCR relied on a mix of 60 forward primers for TCR Vbeta segments and 13 reverse primers for TCR Jbeta segments. The CDR3 region of rearranged TCR beta genes was amplified from genomic DNA by a multiplex PCR assay. On the Illumina HiSeq System, the amplified TCR beta libraries were sequenced as 87-base-pair reads. Turning to the authors' computational methods: In a later analysis, some 80 million unique TCR beta chains were counted across the roughly 670 repertoires, and about 10 million of these chains were shared by at least two donors. A nearest-neighbor algorithm error-corrected the raw reads and collapsed the reads into unique sequences, merging closely related sequences to remove PCR and sequencing errors. V, D and J gene segments were assigned by aligning CDR3 sequences to IMGT reference sequences. For a sequence to be retained, a match of at least six nucleotides to both a V gene segment and a J gene segment was required. A rearrangement was called productive if the CDR3 had no stop codons and remained in frame with V and J, and every other rearrangement was called non-productive. CDR3 was defined by IMGT convention, running from the second conserved V-encoded cysteine to the conserved J-encoded phenylalanine. The earlier analysis of 587 of the donors excluded sequences that lacked an unambiguous match to a single V gene segment. In an earlier analysis of several hundred of the donors, V segments were called functional above 56.7% productive rearrangements and were called segregating when the between-donor standard deviation exceeded 5%. A statistical classification framework was built to diagnose cytomegalovirus status from the catalog of TCR beta chain sequences. V and J gene assignment, in a later analysis, came from comparing TCR nucleotide sequences with IMGT/GENE-DB human TR gene sequences. The TCRdist pipeline was used in a later analysis to assign CDR3 sequences and most-parsimonious VDJ recombination scenarios. In a later analysis, each TCR beta chain was defined by its CDR3 amino acid sequence together with its V-gene family, and reads lacking a unique V-gene family were excluded. To address suspected cross-contamination and a sequencing artifact, a later analysis removed 592 highly shared, low-generation-probability nucleotide sequences. A later analysis calculated a clonal expansion index for each public chain from normalized within-repertoire ranks of inferred template counts. A later analysis computed generation probabilities with a VDJ recombination model fitted to out-of-frame rearrangements, and checked the results against IGoR. In a later analysis, TCR-TCR, TCR-HLA and TCR-CMV co-occurrence was scored with hypergeometric tests, and a repertoire-size bias correction was applied to TCR pairs. To estimate false discovery rates, a later analysis permuted the HLA or CMV assignments 20 times. In a later analysis, co-occurring TCRs were grouped using DBSCAN, and TCRdist sequence similarity was added for clustering within HLA-allele-positive subsets. For co-occurrence clustering, repertoires with fewer than 30,000 or more than 120,000 public chains were excluded, along with 5 or 6 repertoires with anomalous nucleotide sharing. TCRdb obtained this table from immuneACCESS and retained in-frame rearrangements with V and J assigned. These tables miss some clones; where compared with another copy, unresolved V genes account for less than half of the shortfall, and the remainder is unexplained. Clonal size and the V and J genes are those of that table, whereas D and trimming came from the DNA. The sample yields under 200,000 clones; roughly 80% were counted once. About 0.8% of the sample comes from the top ten.

Sequenced material: PBMCs. The chain is encoded by TRBV28 joined to TRBJ2-7, with a tentative D gene TRBD1 over 6 matching bases. The source is a woman aged 18-29 years in good health and CMV-seronegative. The CDR3 region reads CASSFTNDRTYEQYF. The sequenced DNA is TGTGCCAGCAGTTTTACGAATGACAGGACCTACGAGCAGTACTTC.